This TCR beta chain is drawn from a study of vaccination and CD4 T cells after COVID-19. As regards this clonotype: Its target is unknown.

The time point was: late sampling 161 to 241 days after vaccination in a few convalescent patients. Per the germline V gene, CDR1 is MNHEY and CDR2 is SMNVEV (reference sequence). V shed 6 bases and J shed 4 bases, with 19 bases lying between them. The CDR3 totals 15 residues. TCRdb called the PCR reads again in MiXCR, with one record for every CDR3 protein. The data hold just under 30,000 distinct CDR3 sequences, with about 46% observed a single time. Findings and limits, study-wide: The study found that a median about 88% of reactive clones in convalescent patients appeared only post-vaccination.

The sample here was CD4+ T cells from blood, taken about 7 months after SARS-CoV-2 vaccination. The V call is TRBV27, the J call TRBJ2-7, with unresolved D. The TCR sequence derives from a human donor who had recovered from COVID-19. In DNA form, the CDR3 reads TGTGCCAGCAGCGGCCTACTCAGGATGTCGTACGAGCAGTACTTC. Residues: CASSGLLRMSYEQYF.